One sample yielded the 24 T cell receptor beta chains listed below, sequenced in a study of cytomegalovirus exposure and HLA in healthy donors (dated by TCRdb to about 2017). Library generation was performed with the immunoSEQ multiplex PCR assay. Held by TCRdb, this immuneACCESS table contains in-frame sequences only and omits some clones. Under half of the omission traces to an unresolved V gene where checked; the cause of the rest is unknown. Within this sample are 150,000 to 200,000 clones, with around 82% of them counted one time only. The ten top clones hold roughly a tenth of the sample. Sequencing used PBMCs. The source is a man in his thirties or forties in good health and CMV-seropositive.

The chain has TRBV2 and TRBJ2-5, with 8 bases matching TRBD1. This CDR3 spans 13 amino acids. Germline CDR1 reads SNHLY; CDR2 reads FYNNEI. V was clipped by 10 bases and J by 4 bases; unmatched bases: 8. The CDR3 nucleotides read TGTGCCACAACCCCAGGGGGCGTAGAGACCCAGTACTTC. Encoded protein: CATTPGGVETQYF. Filled out from reference TRBV2 and TRBJ2-5, the complete variable domain reads EPEVTQTPSHQVTQMGQEVILRCVPISNHLYFYWYRQILGQKVEFLVSFYNNEISEKSEIFDDQFSVERPDGSNFTLKIRSTKLEDSAMYFCATTPGGVETQYFGPGTRLLVL.

Here the CDR3 DNA reads TGTGCCAGCAGAGAGCCGCGGACTAGCGGGGAAAGCTACAATGAGCAGTTCTTC. It is translated as CASREPRTSGESYNEQFF. This chain joins TRBV2 and TRBJ2-1; 12 bases are a match to TRBD2. This CDR3 has 18 amino acids. Per germline, CDR1 SNHLY and CDR2 FYNNEI. The V gene end was trimmed by 6 bases and the J gene end by 3 bases; junction bases not matched to a gene: 12.

The chain uses TRBV6-5 and TRBJ1-2; D unresolved. Per the germline V gene, CDR1 is MNHEY and CDR2 is SVGAGI. The V and J ends lost 5 bases and 4 bases respectively, with 11 bases between them. The CDR3 is 13 amino acids. The CDR3 is CASSNGKLYGYTF. CDR3 sequence (DNA): TGTGCCAGCAGTAACGGGAAACTCTATGGCTACACCTTC.

The chain joins TRBV14 to TRBJ2-7; no firm D call. V was shortened by 4 bases and J by 4 bases, with 11 bases between the two germline ends. From germline, CDR1 is SGHDN and CDR2 FVKESK. CDR3 length equals 13 residues. This CDR3 reads CASSPRLDYEQYF. In DNA, the CDR3 is TGTGCCAGCAGCCCCCGACTGGATTACGAGCAGTACTTC.

The J gene is TRBJ2-5, the V gene TRBV28; 7 bases map to TRBD1. The CDR3 has 15 amino acids. With V trimmed by 5 bases and J by 3 bases, 9 bases remained unmatched. Germline V gene lookup returns CDR1 MDHEN and CDR2 SYDVKM. The CDR3 DNA is TGTGCCAGCAGTGAAAGTGGACAGGCAAAAGAGACCCAGTACTTC. As protein: CASSESGQAKETQYF.

The V gene is TRBV5-6, the J gene TRBJ2-2, with 11 bases aligning to TRBD2. Trimming removed 3 bases from V and 4 bases from J; junction bases left unmatched: 11. The V gene's germline CDR1 is SGHDT and CDR2 YYEEEE. The CDR3 is 18 amino acids. The CDR3 loop is CASSSQTSGARTTGELFF. DNA of the CDR3: TGTGCCAGCAGCTCCCAGACTAGCGGGGCCCGGACCACCGGGGAGCTGTTTTTT. Combining the CDR3 with reference TRBV5-6 and TRBJ2-2 gives the whole variable domain DAGVTQSPTHLIKTRGQQVTLRCSPKSGHDTVSWYQQALGQGPQFIFQYYEEEERQRGNFPDRFSGHQFPNYSSELNVNALLLGDSALYLCASSSQTSGARTTGELFFGEGSRLTVL.

This clone has only one observation. CDR3 sequence: CASSPYLTPGGWWAGTYEQYF. The CDR3, as DNA: TGTGCCAGCAGCCCCTACTTAACCCCAGGGGGCTGGTGGGCGGGAACCTACGAGCAGTACTTC. The rearrangement joins TRBV14 to TRBJ2-7, with 8 nucleotides matching TRBD1. The V and J ends lost 4 bases and 2 bases, in that order; junction bases with no gene match: 25. CDR1 is SGHDN and CDR2 is FVKESK in the germline V gene. This CDR3 spans 21 amino acids. The whole variable domain, remainder taken from reference TRBV14 and TRBJ2-7, is EAGVTQFPSHSVIEKGQTVTLRCDPISGHDNLYWYRRVMGKEIKFLLHFVKESKQDESGMPNNRFLAERTGGTYSTLKVQPAELEDSGVYFCASSPYLTPGGWWAGTYEQYFGPGTRLTVT.

The chain carries TRBV7-6 and TRBJ1-3, with no clear D. The CDR3 runs 14 residues. The germline gives CDR1 SGHVS, CDR2 FNYEAQ. V was clipped by 5 bases and J by 2 bases, with 10 bases between them. The CDR3 DNA reads TGTGCCAGCAGCCTACAGCCAGCTGGAAACACCATATATTTT. Protein product: CASSLQPAGNTIYF.

The V and J genes are TRBV4-1 and TRBJ2-3; 13 bases line up with TRBD2. Germline V gene sequence: CDR1 MGHRA, CDR2 YSYEKL. Unmatched junction bases numbered 4, after V lost 4 bases and J lost 3 bases. CDR3 length: 16 amino acids. The CDR3 region is CASSLQTSGRTDTQYF. CDR3 in DNA: TGCGCCAGCAGCCTCCAGACTAGCGGGAGGACAGATACGCAGTATTTT.

The V and J genes are TRBV11-2 and TRBJ1-4, with D possibly being TRBD1 (6 bases). V was cut by 4 bases and J by 6 bases, with 9 bases left in between. The CDR3 loop spans 13 amino acids. Germline CDR1 is SGHAT and CDR2 is FQNNGV. The CDR3 coding sequence is TGTGCCAGCAGCTCCGGACAGTATGAAAAACTGTTTTTT. It yields the protein CASSSGQYEKLFF.

This clone was observed a few times. The chain links TRBV6-5 to TRBJ1-1; D gene unclear. With 0 bases removed from V and 7 bases from J, the gap between germline ends came to 9 bases. Germline V lookup: CDR1 MNHEY, CDR2 SVGAGI. CDR3 size: 13 residues. Here the CDR3 DNA reads TGTGCCAGCAGTTACTCGCCAGGCGATGAAGCTTTCTTT. Translating gives CASSYSPGDEAFF.

The chain combines TRBV6-1 with TRBJ2-5, with 8 bases identical to TRBD2. The CDR3 is 15 amino acids. V gave up 7 bases and J gave up 1 base; unmatched junction bases: 8. Germline CDR1 reads MNHNS; CDR2 reads SASEGT. The CDR3 loop reads CASTTGGRFQETQYF. The CDR3 DNA sequence: TGTGCCAGCACAACGGGCGGGAGGTTCCAAGAGACCCAGTACTTC.

The chain employs TRBV7-3 and TRBJ2-2; D possibly corresponds to TRBD1 (5 bases). The CDR3 loop spans 18 amino acids. V was shortened by 3 bases and J by 0 bases, with 17 bases between the two germline ends. CDR1 and CDR2 from the germline V gene are SGHTA and FQGTGA. The chain's CDR3 is CASSFTLRTSANTGELFF. Written as DNA, the CDR3 is TGTGCCAGCAGCTTTACTCTCCGGACATCGGCGAACACCGGGGAGCTGTTTTTT.

J is TRBJ1-1 and V is TRBV5-1; D not resolved. The CDR3 runs 11 residues. In germline, CDR1 is SGHRS, CDR2 YFSETQ. Trimming took off 6 bases at V and 5 bases at J, with 8 bases between the two ends. The DNA of the CDR3 is TGCGCCAGCAACCGAGGTACTGAAGCTTTCTTT. Protein product: CASNRGTEAFF.

The rearrangement joins TRBV27 to TRBJ2-7; D uncertain. The length of the CDR3 is 14 residues. The germline V gene has CDR1 MNHEY and CDR2 SMNVEV (reference sequence). V lost 8 bases, J lost 4 bases, and 18 bases lay in between. The CDR3 loop is CASSPRRRSYEQYF. The CDR3 region has the DNA TGTGCCAGCTCGCCCCGGCGGCGATCGTACGAGCAGTACTTC.

The chain carries TRBV20-1 and TRBJ2-1, with 7 bases that match TRBD1. Germline CDR1 and CDR2: DFQATT and SNEGSKA (reference sequence). Trimming at V came to 6 bases and at J to 8 bases, leaving 4 bases not matched to a gene. The CDR3 loop spans 11 amino acids. CDR3 amino acids: CSAKGGDEQFF. In DNA, the CDR3 is TGCAGTGCCAAAGGGGGCGATGAGCAGTTCTTC.

The J gene is TRBJ2-7, the V gene TRBV5-1; no definite D call. V shed 0 bases and J shed 5 bases, with 15 bases lying between them. This CDR3 is built from 15 residues. In germline, CDR1 is SGHRS, CDR2 YFSETQ. This CDR3 is CASSLVGSTTDEQYF. DNA of the CDR3: TGCGCCAGCAGCTTGGTGGGCTCCACCACGGACGAGCAGTACTTC.

This chain connects TRBV7-2 to TRBJ2-5, with 10 bases fitting TRBD1. The V gene's germline CDR1 is SGHTA and CDR2 FQGNSA. Unmatched junction bases numbered 11, after V lost 5 bases and J lost 5 bases. The CDR3 totals 16 residues. The CDR3 DNA reads TGTGCCAGCAGCCCCCGGACAGGGGGGTCGGGCGAGACCCAGTACTTC. Translated, it gives CASSPRTGGSGETQYF.

V gene TRBV18 combines with J gene TRBJ1-1, with 7 bases aligning to TRBD1. This CDR3 spans 14 amino acids. V was clipped by 2 bases and J by 4 bases; unmatched bases: 4. From germline, CDR1 is KGHSH and CDR2 LQKENI. The CDR3 here is CASSPLQGSTEAFF. In DNA, the CDR3 is TGTGCCAGCTCACCATTACAGGGGTCCACTGAAGCTTTCTTT.

The chain carries TRBV5-4 and TRBJ1-2, with 7 bases that match TRBD1. Trimming at V came to 2 bases and at J to 10 bases, leaving 8 bases not matched to a gene. The CDR3 sequence is 13 residues long. The germline gives CDR1 SGHNT, CDR2 YYREEE (reference sequence). The CDR3 protein is CASSLGTARDYTF. As DNA, the CDR3 is TGTGCCAGCAGCTTAGGGACAGCTCGGGACTACACCTTC.

This clone was observed at least ten times. The genes are TRBV5-1 and TRBJ1-2; 7 nucleotides agree with TRBD1. The germline V gene has CDR1 SGHRS and CDR2 YFSETQ. The CDR3 covers 15 residues. V dropped 4 bases and J dropped 6; count of bases not matched to a gene: 12. CDR3 DNA sequence: TGCGCCAGCAGCGGTGGATGGGACAGCCTCAATGGCTACACCTTC. Translation gives CASSGGWDSLNGYTF.

The chain has TRBV25-1 and TRBJ1-4; D is ambiguous. The CDR3 covers 13 residues. V was clipped by 8 bases and J by 8 bases, with 15 bases between them. Germline lookup yields CDR1 MGHDK and CDR2 SYGVNS. CDR3 amino acids: CASSPHREEKLFF. The CDR3, as DNA: TGTGCCAGCTCACCCCACCGGGAGGAAAAACTGTTTTTT. The complete variable domain, with remaining parts taken from reference TRBV25-1 and TRBJ1-4, reads EADIYQTPRYLVIGTGKKITLECSQTMGHDKMYWYQQDPGMELHLIHYSYGVNSTEKGDLSSESTVSRIRTEHFPLTLESARPSHTSQYLCASSPHREEKLFFGSGTQLSVL.

This clone showed up just once. No DNA is shown, since the ends of the CDR3 on it are uncertain; the CDR3 is the one TCRdb lists. The chain combines TRBV28 with TRBJ2-1; the table's D gene call, TRBD2, was not cross checked with the DNA. The CDR3 spans 16 amino acids, including both terminal residues. The V gene's germline CDR1 is MDHEN and CDR2 SYDVKM. The CDR3 loop is CASSSSGGSAYNEQFF.

Comments on this clone: Other nucleotide sequences in the sample specify the same CDR3. V and J are TRBV30 and TRBJ1-5; D possibly corresponds to TRBD1 (6 bases). Germline assignment: CDR1 GTSNPN and CDR2 SVGIG (reference sequence). Trimming took off 0 bases at V and 4 bases at J, with 7 bases between the two ends. CDR3 length: 13 residues. The chain's CDR3 is CAWSVRGNQPQHF. CDR3 sequence (DNA): TGTGCCTGGAGTGTAAGGGGGAATCAGCCCCAGCATTTT.